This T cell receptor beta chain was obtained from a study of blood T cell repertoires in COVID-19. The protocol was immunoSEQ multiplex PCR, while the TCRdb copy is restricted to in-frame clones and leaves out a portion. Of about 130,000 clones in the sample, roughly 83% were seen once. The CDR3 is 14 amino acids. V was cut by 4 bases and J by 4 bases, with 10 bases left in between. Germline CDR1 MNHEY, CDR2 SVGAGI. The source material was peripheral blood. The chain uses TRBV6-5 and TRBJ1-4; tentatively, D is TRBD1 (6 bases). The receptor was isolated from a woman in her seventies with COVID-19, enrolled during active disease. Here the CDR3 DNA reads TGTGCCAGCAGTTTGGGGGCCTTTAATGAAAAACTGTTTTTT. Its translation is CASSLGAFNEKLFF.